The text below deals with one T cell receptor (beta chain). These data come from a study of blood T cell repertoires in COVID-19. Study in general: Collection of acute and convalescent COVID-19 samples took place in the United States, Italy and Spain. PBMCs, B-cell-depleted T cells, or T cells provided the cDNA or gDNA that made up the material.

This CDR3 is built from 15 residues. Germline V gene sequence: CDR1 LGHDT, CDR2 YNNKEL (reference sequence). J lost 5 bases, V lost 1 base, and 7 bases had no gene match. Original processing methods: Quantification of nucleated cells was approximated via reference gene primer amplification. The method was immunoSEQ multiplex PCR; TCRdb's version includes in-frame clones alone and lacks a portion of them. The V and J calls and clone size were taken over from that table, and D and trimming were inferred from the DNA. The sample comprises around 55,000 clones, approximately 90% of which are singletons, and 3% to 4% rests with the top ten.

This TCR was sampled from a man aged 35-49 years with COVID-19, enrolled during active disease. This rearrangement joins TRBV3-1 (or the pseudogene TRBV3-2) to TRBJ2-7; 8 nucleotides line up with TRBD2. Sequencing input: peripheral blood. The CDR3 DNA reads TGTGCCAGCAGCCAAGCGGGAGGGCCAAGGAACGAGCAGTACTTC. Translating gives CASSQAGGPRNEQYF.